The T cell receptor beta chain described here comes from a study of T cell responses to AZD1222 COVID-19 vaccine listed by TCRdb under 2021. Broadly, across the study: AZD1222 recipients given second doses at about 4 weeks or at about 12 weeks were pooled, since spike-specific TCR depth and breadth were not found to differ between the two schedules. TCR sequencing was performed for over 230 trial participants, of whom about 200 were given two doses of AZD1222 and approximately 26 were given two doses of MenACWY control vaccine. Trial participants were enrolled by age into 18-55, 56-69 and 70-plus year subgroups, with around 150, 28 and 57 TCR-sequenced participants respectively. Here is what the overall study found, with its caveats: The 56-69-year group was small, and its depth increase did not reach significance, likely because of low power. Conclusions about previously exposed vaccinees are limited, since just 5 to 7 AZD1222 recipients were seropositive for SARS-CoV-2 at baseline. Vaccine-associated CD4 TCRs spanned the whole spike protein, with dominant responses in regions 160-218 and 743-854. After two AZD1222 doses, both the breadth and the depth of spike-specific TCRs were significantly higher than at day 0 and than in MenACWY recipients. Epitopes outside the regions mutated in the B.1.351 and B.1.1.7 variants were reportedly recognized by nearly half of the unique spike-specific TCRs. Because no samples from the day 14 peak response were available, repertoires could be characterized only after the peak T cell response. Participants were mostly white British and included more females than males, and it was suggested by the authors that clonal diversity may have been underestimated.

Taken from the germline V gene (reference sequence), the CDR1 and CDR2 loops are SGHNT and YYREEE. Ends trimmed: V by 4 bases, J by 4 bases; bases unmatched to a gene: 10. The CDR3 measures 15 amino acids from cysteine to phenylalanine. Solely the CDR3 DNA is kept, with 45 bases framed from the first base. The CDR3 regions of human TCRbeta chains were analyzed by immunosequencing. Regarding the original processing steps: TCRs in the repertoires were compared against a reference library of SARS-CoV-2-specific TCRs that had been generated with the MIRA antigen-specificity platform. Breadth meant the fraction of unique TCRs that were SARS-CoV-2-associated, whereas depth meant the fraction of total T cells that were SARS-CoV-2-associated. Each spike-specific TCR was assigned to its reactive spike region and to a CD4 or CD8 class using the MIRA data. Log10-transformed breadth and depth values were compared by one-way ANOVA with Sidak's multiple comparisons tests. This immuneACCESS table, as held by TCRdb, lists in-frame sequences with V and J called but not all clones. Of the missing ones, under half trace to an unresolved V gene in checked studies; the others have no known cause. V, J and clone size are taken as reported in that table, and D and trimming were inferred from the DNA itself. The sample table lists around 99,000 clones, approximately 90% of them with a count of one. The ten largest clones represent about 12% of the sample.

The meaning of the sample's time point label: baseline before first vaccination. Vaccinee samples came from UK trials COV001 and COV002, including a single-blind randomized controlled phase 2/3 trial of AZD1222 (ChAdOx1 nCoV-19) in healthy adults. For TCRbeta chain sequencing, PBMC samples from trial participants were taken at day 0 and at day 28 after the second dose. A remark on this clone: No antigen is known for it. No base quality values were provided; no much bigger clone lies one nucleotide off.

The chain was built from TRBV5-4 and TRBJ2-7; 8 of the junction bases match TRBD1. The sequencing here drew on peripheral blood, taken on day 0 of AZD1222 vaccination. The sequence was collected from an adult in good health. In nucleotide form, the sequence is TGTGCCAGCAGCATTCCGGGACAGGCAACTTACGAGCAGTACTTC. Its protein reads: CASSIPGQATYEQYF. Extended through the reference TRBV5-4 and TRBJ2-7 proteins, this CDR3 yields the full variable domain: ETGVTQSPTHLIKTRGQQVTLRCSSQSGHNTVSWYQQALGQGPQFIFQYYREEENGRGNFPPRFSGLQFPNYSSELNVNALELDDSALYLCASSIPGQATYEQYFGPGTRLTVT.